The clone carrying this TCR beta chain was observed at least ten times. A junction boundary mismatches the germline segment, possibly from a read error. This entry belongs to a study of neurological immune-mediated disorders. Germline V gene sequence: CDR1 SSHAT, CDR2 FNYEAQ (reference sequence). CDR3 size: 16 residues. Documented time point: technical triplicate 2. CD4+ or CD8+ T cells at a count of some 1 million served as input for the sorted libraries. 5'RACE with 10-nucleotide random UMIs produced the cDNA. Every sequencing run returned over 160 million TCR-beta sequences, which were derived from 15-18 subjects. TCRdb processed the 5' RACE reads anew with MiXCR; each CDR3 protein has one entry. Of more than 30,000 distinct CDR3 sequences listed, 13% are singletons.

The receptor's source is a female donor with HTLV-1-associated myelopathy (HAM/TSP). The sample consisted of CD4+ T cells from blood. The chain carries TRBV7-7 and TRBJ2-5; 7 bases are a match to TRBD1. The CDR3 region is CASSSGTSRGRETQYF. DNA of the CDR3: TGTGCTAGCAGCTCCGGGACCTCTAGGGGGCGAGAGACCCAGTACTTC.